This TCR beta chain was sequenced for a study of T-cell reconstitution after alpha-beta-depleted transplantation in children (dated by TCRdb to 2016 to 2017). Background for the entire study: Using TCR repertoire profiling, the study followed T-cell immune reconstitution in a quantitative way in children after TCRalphabeta/CD19-depleted allogeneic hematopoietic cell transplantation. Summary of the overall study and its limitations: About two months after transplant, the apparently early recovery of alphabetaT-cell counts reportedly depended on just several hundred clones that had expanded rapidly and came from non-depleted graft cells. Over subsequent months, a decline in hyperexpanded clone frequencies was noted, and after one year, T-cell counts and TCRbeta diversity were mostly ascribed to newly produced T cells. In some patients, the high TCRbeta diversity seen at day 60 was put down to recipient T cells and intrathymic progenitors that had survived conditioning.

Library construction relied on PCR. Sequencer: Illumina HiSeq 2500. To normalize quantification of the TCRbeta repertoire, the TCR libraries were built with molecular barcoding that relied on unique molecular identifiers. The public reads were reanalyzed by TCRdb: fastp trimming at Q25, MiXCR alignment, in-frame beta chains only. CDR3 protein sequences are deduplicated, and each keeps its most common genes and DNA. This sample lists 700,000 to 850,000 distinct CDR3 sequences; 15% to 20% were detected once. The top ten clones comprise approximately 5% of the sample. A few counts support this clonotype. Its cognate antigen has yet to be identified. No much larger clone exists at a distance of one base, and base qualities are not known. The treatment or condition label for this specimen denotes: allogeneic hematopoietic cell transplantation with graft depleted of TCRalphabeta T cells and CD19 B cells. TCRalphabeta/CD19-depleted allogeneic hematopoietic cell grafts were given to the transplant recipients, all of whom were children.

From a lookup of the germline V gene, CDR1 and CDR2 are KGHDR and SFDVKD. V lost 3 bases and J lost 4 bases, and the count of bases not matched to a germline gene is 9. The CDR3, cysteine through phenylalanine, is 17 amino acids long. Of all the DNA, just the CDR3 is kept, 51 bases in frame from base 1. The chain is encoded by TRBV24-1 joined to TRBJ2-1, and TRBD2 aligns with 9 junction nucleotides. This TCR was sampled from a male patient younger than 18 who had a stem cell transplant for acute lymphoblastic leukemia, so the T cells may come from the graft donor. Sequencing used PBMCs, mostly from graft donor cells, obtained 360 days after TCRalphabeta/CD19-depleted stem cell transplant. The nucleotides are TGTGCCACCAGTGATCTCCCCAGCGGGAGGACTTACAATGAGCAGTTCTTC. Its translation is CATSDLPSGRTYNEQFF.